This T cell receptor (beta chain) was found in a study of blood T cell repertoires in COVID-19. TCRdb's table, derived via immunoSEQ multiplex PCR, lists solely in-frame clones and lacks some. The sample shows more than 200,000 clones, under 90% of them seen only once. This CDR3 spans 11 amino acids. Trimming shortened V by 1 base and J by 11 bases, and 9 bases separated the two germline ends. Germline CDR1 SQVTM, CDR2 ANQGSEA. The V call is TRBV29-1, the J call TRBJ1-5, with a tentative D call TRBD1 (6 bases). The sequence derives from a man aged 55 to 69 with acute or convalescent COVID-19. Material: peripheral blood. CDR3 nucleotide sequence: TGCAGCGTTGAAGTAGGGGGTACCCAGCATTTT. Its protein product is CSVEVGGTQHF. Variable domain in full (rest from reference TRBV29-1 and TRBJ1-5): SAVISQKPSRDICQRGTSLTIQCQVDSQVTMMFWYRQQPGQSLTLIATANQGSEATYESGFVIDKFPISRPNLTFSTLTVSNMSPEDSSIYLCSVEVGGTQHFGDGTRLSIL.